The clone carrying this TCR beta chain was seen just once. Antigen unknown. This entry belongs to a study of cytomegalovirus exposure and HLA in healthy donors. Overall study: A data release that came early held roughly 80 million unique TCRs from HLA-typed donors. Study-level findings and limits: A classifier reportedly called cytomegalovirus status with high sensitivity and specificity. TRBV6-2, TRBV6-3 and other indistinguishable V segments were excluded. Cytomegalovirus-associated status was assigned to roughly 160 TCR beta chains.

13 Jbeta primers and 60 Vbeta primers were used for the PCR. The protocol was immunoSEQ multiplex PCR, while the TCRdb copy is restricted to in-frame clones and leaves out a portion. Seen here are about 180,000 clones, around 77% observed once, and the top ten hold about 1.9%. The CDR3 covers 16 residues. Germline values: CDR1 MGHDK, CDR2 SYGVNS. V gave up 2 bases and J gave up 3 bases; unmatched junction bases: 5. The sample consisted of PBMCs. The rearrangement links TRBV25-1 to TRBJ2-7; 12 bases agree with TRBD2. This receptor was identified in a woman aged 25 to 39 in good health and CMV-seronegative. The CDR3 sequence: CASSEGSGLAGYEQYF. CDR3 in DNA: TGTGCCAGCAGTGAAGGGTCGGGACTAGCGGGCTACGAGCAGTACTTC.